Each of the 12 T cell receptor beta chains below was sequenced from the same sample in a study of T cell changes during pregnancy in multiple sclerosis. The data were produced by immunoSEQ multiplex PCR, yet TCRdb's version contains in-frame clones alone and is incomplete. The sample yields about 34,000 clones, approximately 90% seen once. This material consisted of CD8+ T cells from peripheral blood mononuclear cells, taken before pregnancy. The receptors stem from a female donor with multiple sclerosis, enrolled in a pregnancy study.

The CDR3 nucleotides are TGTGCCAGCAGTTATGGGACACAGAACACTGAAGCTTTCTTT. This sequence encodes CASSYGTQNTEAFF. The chain recombines TRBV27 with TRBJ1-1, with D possibly TRBD1 on 6 matching bases. Trimming removed 4 bases from V and 1 base from J, with 10 bases in between. Germline V gene data show CDR1 as MNHEY and CDR2 as SMNVEV (reference sequence). The CDR3 extends over 14 amino acids.

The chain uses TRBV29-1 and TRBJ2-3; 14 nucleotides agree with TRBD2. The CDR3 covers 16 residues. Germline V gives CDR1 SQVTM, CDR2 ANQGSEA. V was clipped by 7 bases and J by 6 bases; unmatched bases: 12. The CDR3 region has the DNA TGCAGCGCAGGGGTATCCGGACTAGCGGGAGGCGATACGCAGTATTTT. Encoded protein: CSAGVSGLAGGDTQYF.

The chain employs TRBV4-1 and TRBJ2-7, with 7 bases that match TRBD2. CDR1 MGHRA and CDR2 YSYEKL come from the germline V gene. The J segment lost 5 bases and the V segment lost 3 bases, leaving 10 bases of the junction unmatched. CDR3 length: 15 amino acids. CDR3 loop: CASSQEAGRVDEQYF. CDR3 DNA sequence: TGCGCCAGCAGCCAGGAAGCGGGAAGGGTCGACGAGCAGTACTTC.

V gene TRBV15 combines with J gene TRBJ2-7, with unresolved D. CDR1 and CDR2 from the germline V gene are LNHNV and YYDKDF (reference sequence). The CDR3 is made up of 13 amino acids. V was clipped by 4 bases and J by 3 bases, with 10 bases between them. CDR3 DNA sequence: TGTGCCACCAGCAAAATAATTTACTACGAGCAGTACTTC. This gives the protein CATSKIIYYEQYF.

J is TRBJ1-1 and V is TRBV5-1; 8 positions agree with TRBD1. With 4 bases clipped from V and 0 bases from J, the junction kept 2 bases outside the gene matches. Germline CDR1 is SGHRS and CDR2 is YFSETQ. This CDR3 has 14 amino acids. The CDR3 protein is CASSLDRVNTEAFF. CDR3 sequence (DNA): TGCGCCAGCAGCCTGGACAGGGTGAACACTGAAGCTTTCTTT.

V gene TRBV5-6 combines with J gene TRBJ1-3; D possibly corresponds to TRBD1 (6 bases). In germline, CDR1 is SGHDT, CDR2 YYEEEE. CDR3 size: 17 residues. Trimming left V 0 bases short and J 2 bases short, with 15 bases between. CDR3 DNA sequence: TGTGCCAGCAGCTTGGGACAGGAACGTTTACCTGGAAACACCATATATTTT. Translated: CASSLGQERLPGNTIYF.

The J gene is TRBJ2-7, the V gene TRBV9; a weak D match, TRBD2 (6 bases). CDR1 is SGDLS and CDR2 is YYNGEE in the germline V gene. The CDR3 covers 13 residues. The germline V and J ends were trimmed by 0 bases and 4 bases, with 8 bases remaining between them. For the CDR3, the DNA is TGTGCCAGCAGCGTAGTGGAGGGATACGAGCAGTACTTC. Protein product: CASSVVEGYEQYF. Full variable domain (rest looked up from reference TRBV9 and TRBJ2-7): DSGVTQTPKHLITATGQRVTLRCSPRSGDLSVYWYQQSLDQGLQFLIQYYNGEERAKGNILERFSAQQFPDLHSELNLSSLELGDSALYFCASSVVEGYEQYFGPGTRLTVT.

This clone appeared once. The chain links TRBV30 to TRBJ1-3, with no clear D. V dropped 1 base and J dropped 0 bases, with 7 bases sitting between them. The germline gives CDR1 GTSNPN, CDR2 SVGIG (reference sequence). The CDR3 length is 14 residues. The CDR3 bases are TGTGCCTGGAGTGACGGGTTCTCTGGAAACACCATATATTTT. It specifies CAWSDGFSGNTIYF.

CDR3 sequence: CASKWGTGVDYEQYF. The CDR3 DNA is TGTGCCAGCAAATGGGGGACTGGGGTTGACTACGAGCAGTACTTC. The chain combines TRBV2 with TRBJ2-7; possibly TRBD2 for D (6 bases). Trimming took 7 bases from V and 3 from J, leaving 19 bases between them. The CDR3 spans 15 residues. The germline gives CDR1 SNHLY, CDR2 FYNNEI.

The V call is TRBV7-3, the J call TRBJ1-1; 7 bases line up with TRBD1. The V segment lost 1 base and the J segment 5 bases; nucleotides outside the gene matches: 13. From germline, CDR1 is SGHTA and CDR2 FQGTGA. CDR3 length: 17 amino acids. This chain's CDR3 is CASSLNSKGAHGTEAFF. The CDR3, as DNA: TGTGCCAGCAGCTTAAATTCGAAGGGGGCGCACGGTACTGAAGCTTTCTTT.

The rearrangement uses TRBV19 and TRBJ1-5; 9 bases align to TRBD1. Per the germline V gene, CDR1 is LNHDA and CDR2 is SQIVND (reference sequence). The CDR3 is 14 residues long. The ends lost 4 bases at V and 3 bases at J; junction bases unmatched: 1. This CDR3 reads CASSNRGPNQPQHF. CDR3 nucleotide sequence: TGTGCCAGTAGTAACAGGGGGCCCAATCAGCCCCAGCATTTT. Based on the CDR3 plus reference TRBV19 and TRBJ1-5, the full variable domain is DGGITQSPKYLFRKEGQNVTLSCEQNLNHDAMYWYRQDPGQGLRLIYYSQIVNDFQKGDIAEGYSVSREKKESFPLTVTSAQKNPTAFYLCASSNRGPNQPQHFGDGTRLSIL.

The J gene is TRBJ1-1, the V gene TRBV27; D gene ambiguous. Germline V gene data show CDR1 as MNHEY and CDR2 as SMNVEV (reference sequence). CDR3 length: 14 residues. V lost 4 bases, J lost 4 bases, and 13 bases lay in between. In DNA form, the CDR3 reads TGTGCCAGCAGTTCTAGCCCGAGTGGCACTGAAGCTTTCTTT. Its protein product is CASSSSPSGTEAFF.